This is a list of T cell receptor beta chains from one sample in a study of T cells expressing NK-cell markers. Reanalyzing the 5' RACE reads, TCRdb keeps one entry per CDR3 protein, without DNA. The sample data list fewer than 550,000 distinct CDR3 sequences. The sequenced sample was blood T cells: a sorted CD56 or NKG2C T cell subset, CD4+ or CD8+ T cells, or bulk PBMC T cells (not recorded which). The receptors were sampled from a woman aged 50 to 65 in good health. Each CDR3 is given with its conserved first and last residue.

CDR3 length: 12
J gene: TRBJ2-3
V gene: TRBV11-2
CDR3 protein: CASSIAVDTQYF

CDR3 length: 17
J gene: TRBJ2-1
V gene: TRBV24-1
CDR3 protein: CATSVTGELAGSGEQFF

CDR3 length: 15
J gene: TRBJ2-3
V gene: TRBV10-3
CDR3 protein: CAISESDAGADTQYF

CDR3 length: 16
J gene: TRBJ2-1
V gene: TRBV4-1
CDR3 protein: CASSGLTGQGDNEQFF

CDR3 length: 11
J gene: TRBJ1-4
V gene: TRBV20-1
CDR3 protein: CSARQSEKLFF

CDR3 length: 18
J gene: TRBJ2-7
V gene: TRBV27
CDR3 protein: CASSFVASGVYRTYEQYF

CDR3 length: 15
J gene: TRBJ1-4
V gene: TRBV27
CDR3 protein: CASSLAGRANEKLFF

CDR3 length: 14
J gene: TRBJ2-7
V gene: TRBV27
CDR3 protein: CASSYAGTRGEQYF

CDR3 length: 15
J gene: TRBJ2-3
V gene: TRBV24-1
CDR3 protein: CATSDWTQTSDTQYF

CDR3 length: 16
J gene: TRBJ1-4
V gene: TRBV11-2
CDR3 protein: CASRRNRDRGREKLFF

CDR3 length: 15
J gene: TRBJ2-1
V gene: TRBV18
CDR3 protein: CASSPPGRSSNEQFF

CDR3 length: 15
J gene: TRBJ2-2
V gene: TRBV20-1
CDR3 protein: CSARGDGVNTGELFF

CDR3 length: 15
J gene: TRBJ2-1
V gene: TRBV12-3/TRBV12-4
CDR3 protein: CASSFTGRSYNEQFF

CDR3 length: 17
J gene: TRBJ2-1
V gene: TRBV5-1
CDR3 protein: CASSLVIGGSFQNEQFF

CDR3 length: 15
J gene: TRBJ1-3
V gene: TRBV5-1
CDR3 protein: CASSPDRPSGNTIYF

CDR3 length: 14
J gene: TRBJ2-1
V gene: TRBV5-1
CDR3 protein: CASRKRQGYNEQFF

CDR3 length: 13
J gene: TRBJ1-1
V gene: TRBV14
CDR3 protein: CASSRSGNTEAFF

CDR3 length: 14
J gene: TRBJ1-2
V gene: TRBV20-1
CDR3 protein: CSATPAGGAGGYTF

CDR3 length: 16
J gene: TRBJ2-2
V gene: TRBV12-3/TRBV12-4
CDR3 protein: CASSTSPLGVTGELFF

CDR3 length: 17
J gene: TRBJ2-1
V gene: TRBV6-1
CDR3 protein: CASSETLAGGPGAKQFF

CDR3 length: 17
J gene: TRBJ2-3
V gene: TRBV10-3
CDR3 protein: CAISALREGLAGDTQYF

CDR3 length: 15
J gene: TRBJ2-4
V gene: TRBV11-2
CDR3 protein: CASRYLKNNGNIQYF

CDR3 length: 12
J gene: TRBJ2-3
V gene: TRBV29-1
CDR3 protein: CSVRLAADTQYF

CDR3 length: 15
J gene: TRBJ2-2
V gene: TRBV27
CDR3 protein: CASSQDYRNTGELFF

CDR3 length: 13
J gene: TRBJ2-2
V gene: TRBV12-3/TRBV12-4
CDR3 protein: CASSSPWPGELFF

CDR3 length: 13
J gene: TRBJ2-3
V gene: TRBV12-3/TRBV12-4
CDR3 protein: CASTSTSTDTQYF

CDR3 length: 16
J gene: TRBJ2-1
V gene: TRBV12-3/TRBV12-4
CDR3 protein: CASIKRGTSGLNEQFF

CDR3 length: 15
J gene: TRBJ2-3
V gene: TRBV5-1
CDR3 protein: CASRTGGMGADTQYF

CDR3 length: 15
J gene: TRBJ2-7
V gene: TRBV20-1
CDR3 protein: CSASSSGFISYEQYF

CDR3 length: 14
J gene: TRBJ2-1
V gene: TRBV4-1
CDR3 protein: CASSQRETGAEQFF

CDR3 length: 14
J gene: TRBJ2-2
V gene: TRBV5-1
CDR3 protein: CASSGASTTGELFF

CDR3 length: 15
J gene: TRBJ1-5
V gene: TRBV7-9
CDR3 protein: CASSSEQIGGQPQHF

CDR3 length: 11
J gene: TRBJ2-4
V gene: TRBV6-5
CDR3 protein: CASRLGNIQYF

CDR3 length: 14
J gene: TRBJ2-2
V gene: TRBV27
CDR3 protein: CASSLTRVPGELFF